What follows are 4 T cell receptor beta chains derived from one specimen sequenced in a study of blood T cell repertoires in COVID-19 (dated by TCRdb to 2018 to 2020). Library preparation was by the immunoSEQ multiplex PCR assay. Imported from immuneACCESS, the table was reduced by TCRdb to in-frame sequences with V and J called. These copies leave out some clones; in studies compared against another copy, an unresolved V gene accounts for under half, and the cause of the remainder is not known. Within this sample are roughly 46,000 clones, with around 83% of them counted one time only. The top ten hold 7.4% of the sample. Sequenced sample: peripheral blood. The receptor source for this set is a man aged 60 to 75 with active COVID-19.

The chain joins TRBV11-2 to TRBJ2-1; TRBD2 matches 12 bases. The junction had 2 bases not matched to a gene; V was cut back by 7 bases and J by 7 bases. The CDR3 contains 13 residues. CDR1 is SGHAT and CDR2 is FQNNGV in the germline V gene. This CDR3 reads CASKGLAGNEQFF. CDR3 nucleotide sequence: TGTGCCAGCAAGGGACTAGCGGGTAATGAGCAGTTCTTC.

The chain has TRBV28 and TRBJ2-2; D not certain. The V gene lost 9 bases and the J gene lost 6 bases, with 5 bases spanning the gap. CDR3 length: 10 residues. The germline V gene encodes CDR1 MDHEN and CDR2 SYDVKM. The CDR3 loop is CASLAGELFF. The CDR3 coding sequence is TGTGCCAGTTTAGCCGGGGAGCTGTTTTTT.

J is TRBJ2-7 and V is TRBV7-9; 8 bases match TRBD1. Germline-derived CDR1 and CDR2 are SEHNR and FQNEAQ (reference sequence). The trim removed 2 bases at V and 7 bases at J, leaving 16 bases unmatched. This CDR3 is 17 amino acids long. CDR3 in amino acids: CASSLSPVGRGLREQYF. CDR3 DNA sequence: TGTGCCAGCAGCTTATCTCCGGTTGGCAGGGGGCTTCGGGAGCAGTACTTC.

This clone has only one observation. The V call is TRBV27, the J call TRBJ2-7, with D maybe TRBD2 (7 bases). Germline values: CDR1 MNHEY, CDR2 SMNVEV (reference sequence). This CDR3 contains 14 residues. Trimming shortened V by 2 bases and J by 4 bases, and 12 bases separated the two germline ends. CDR3 amino acids: CASSLRGAGYEQYF. In DNA form, the CDR3 reads TGTGCCAGCAGTTTACGGGGGGCAGGTTACGAGCAGTACTTC.